Below, 16 T cell receptor beta chains from the same sample are listed, as sequenced in a study of blood T cells in healthy people across ages. Together with a sample-barcoded 5' primer, a J-beta primer mix was included in a second PCR lasting about 7 to 11 cycles. In TCRdb, the 5' RACE reads were re-called with MiXCR into one record per CDR3 protein. Among about 760,000 distinct CDR3 sequences listed, 56% were seen once. The sample taken for sequencing was blood. All receptors come from a man aged 40-50 years in good health.

This chain uses TRBV20-1 with TRBJ2-2, with TRBD1 matching over 7 bases. Germline V gene data show CDR1 as DFQATT and CDR2 as SNEGSKA (reference sequence). The V segment lost 0 bases and the J segment 4 bases; nucleotides outside the gene matches: 5. This CDR3 is 15 amino acids long. The CDR3 here is CSARDWTGRTGELFF. CDR3 nucleotide sequence: TGCAGTGCTAGAGATTGGACAGGACGCACCGGGGAGCTGTTTTTT.

The chain links TRBV4-2 to TRBJ2-3; 8 nucleotides align to TRBD2. J gave up 0 bases and V 1 base, and 3 bases lay outside the gene matches. The CDR3 spans 16 residues. Germline V lookup: CDR1 LGHNA, CDR2 YNFKEQ. The CDR3 reads CASSQVSSGSTDTQYF. DNA for the CDR3: TGTGCCAGCAGCCAAGTTTCTAGCGGGAGCACAGATACGCAGTATTTT.

The chain combines TRBV20-1 with TRBJ2-5; D possibly corresponds to TRBD1 (6 bases). Germline assignment: CDR1 DFQATT and CDR2 SNEGSKA (reference sequence). Trimming shortened V by 6 bases and J by 1 base, and 15 bases separated the two germline ends. The CDR3 sequence is 14 residues long. CDR3 sequence reads: CSANMGQIQETQYF. Written as DNA, the CDR3 is TGCAGTGCCAATATGGGACAAATCCAAGAGACCCAGTACTTC.

The chain uses TRBV2 and TRBJ2-7; 7 bases fit TRBD2. The V and J ends lost 6 bases and 2 bases, in that order; junction bases with no gene match: 7. This CDR3 has 14 amino acids. Per germline, CDR1 SNHLY and CDR2 FYNNEI. The CDR3 DNA reads as TGTGCCAGCAGGTCGAGCGGGAACACCTACGAGCAGTACTTC. Translating gives CASRSSGNTYEQYF.

This clonotype was observed a handful of times. The chain links TRBV29-1 to TRBJ1-2; 8 positions match TRBD1. CDR3 length: 12 amino acids. Germline lookup yields CDR1 SQVTM and CDR2 ANQGSEA. V shed 6 bases, J shed 5 bases, and the junction held 5 bases outside the gene matches. The CDR3 DNA is TGCAGCGTCGCCGGACAGGGATATGGCTACACCTTC. It translates to CSVAGQGYGYTF.

This clonotype was seen a handful of times. The J gene is TRBJ2-3, the V gene TRBV5-1; the match to TRBD1 covers 8 bases. The CDR3 contains 15 residues. The V and J ends lost 4 bases and 3 bases, in that order; junction bases with no gene match: 7. CDR1 is SGHRS and CDR2 is YFSETQ in the germline V gene. CDR3 protein: CASSQDRVGTDTQYF. The CDR3 region has the DNA TGCGCCAGCAGCCAGGACAGGGTAGGAACAGATACGCAGTATTTT.

This clonotype came up a few times. The chain recombines TRBV27 with TRBJ2-7; the D gene is possibly TRBD1 (6 bases). V lost 8 bases, J lost 4 bases, and 21 bases lay in between. The CDR3 has 15 residues. Germline V CDR1 and CDR2: MNHEY, SMNVEV (reference sequence). The CDR3 DNA follows: TGTGCCAGCGTACTCGGATACAGGGTAGATTACGAGCAGTACTTC. Protein sequence: CASVLGYRVDYEQYF.

The chain has TRBV12-3 or TRBV12-4 and TRBJ1-4; weak D call: TRBD1 (5 bases). The length of the CDR3 is 13 residues. V was trimmed by 3 bases and J by 12 bases, leaving 14 bases between them. The CDR3 region is CASSFQQTGELFF. Written as DNA, the CDR3 is TGTGCCAGCAGTTTTCAACAAACAGGTGAACTGTTTTTT.

The gene calls are TRBV2 and TRBJ2-6; D not certain. The CDR3 consists of 14 residues. Trimming took 7 bases from V and 4 from J, leaving 11 bases between them. Germline V gene sequence: CDR1 SNHLY, CDR2 FYNNEI. This chain's CDR3 is CASILEQGANVLTF. As DNA, the CDR3 is TGTGCCAGCATCCTGGAGCAAGGGGCCAACGTCCTGACTTTC.

The chain recombines TRBV27 with TRBJ1-1, with no clear D. The CDR3 covers 16 residues. The ends were cut back, 5 bases at V and 0 bases at J, with 16 bases in the middle. Germline assignment: CDR1 MNHEY and CDR2 SMNVEV (reference sequence). The CDR3 loop reads CASSTLIGALNTEAFF. CDR3 DNA: TGTGCCAGCAGTACACTCATTGGAGCCTTGAACACTGAAGCTTTCTTT.

The rearrangement uses TRBV20-1 and TRBJ2-3; D is ambiguous. The germline V gene encodes CDR1 DFQATT and CDR2 SNEGSKA (reference sequence). This CDR3 spans 13 amino acids. The V end lost 1 base, the J end lost 3 bases, and 8 bases lay between the germline ends. The CDR3 DNA follows: TGCAGTGCTAGAGGGTCCCTGACAGATACGCAGTATTTT. It yields the protein CSARGSLTDTQYF.

This clonotype occurred a few times. The rearrangement links TRBV5-1 to TRBJ2-5; TRBD1 or TRBD2 may be the D gene (5 bases each). V lost 0 bases and J lost 5, with 11 bases in between. Germline V gene data show CDR1 as SGHRS and CDR2 as YFSETQ. There are 14 residues in the CDR3. CDR3 bases: TGCGCCAGCAGCTTGGGGCTAGAGGGGGAGACCCAGTACTTC. Translated, it gives CASSLGLEGETQYF.

The V gene is TRBV6-5, the J gene TRBJ1-2; D possibly corresponds to TRBD1 (6 bases). V was clipped by 4 bases and J by 4 bases, with 25 bases between them. The CDR3 sequence is 18 residues long. CDR1 is MNHEY and CDR2 is SVGAGI in the germline V gene. CDR3 nucleotides: TGTGCCAGCAGTTTCGCGTTTGACAAGGGAATAGGGGGCTATGGCTACACCTTC. This translates into CASSFAFDKGIGGYGYTF.

This clonotype turned up a few times. The chain is built from TRBV6-6 and TRBJ2-5, with 11 bases lining up with TRBD1. Germline V gives CDR1 MNHNY, CDR2 SVGAGI (reference sequence). The CDR3 is 15 residues long. V dropped 8 bases and J dropped 5; count of bases not matched to a gene: 10. CDR3 protein: CASRYTGTGGETQYF. Here the CDR3 DNA reads TGTGCCAGCCGATACACCGGGACAGGGGGGGAGACCCAGTACTTC.

The chain combines TRBV29-1 with TRBJ2-1; D is uncertain. V lost 4 bases, J lost 2 bases, and 9 bases lay in between. The CDR3 totals 13 residues. Germline-derived CDR1 and CDR2 are SQVTM and ANQGSEA. CDR3 sequence: CSVVGLAYNEQFF. The CDR3 bases are TGCAGCGTTGTAGGGTTAGCCTACAATGAGCAGTTCTTC.

The V gene is TRBV5-7, the J gene TRBJ2-5; D is tentatively TRBD1 or TRBD2 (5 bases each). With the DNA end fitting TRBJ2-7 better, the J assignment may be wrong. TRBV5-7 is placed among ORFs of uncertain function. This CDR3 is built from 17 residues. This chain's CDR3 is CASSSPITGRPHYEQYF. The CDR3 DNA sequence: TGTGCCAGCAGCTCCCCGATAACGGGGCGTCCACACTACGAGCAGTACTTC.